The next 19 T cell receptor beta chains were all read from a single sample in a study of post-analysis software for immune sequencing data. Study conclusions and caveats: Five TRBV segments (TRBV5-6, TRBV5-1 and TRBV20-1 among them) occurred more frequently in patients than in controls.

The TCR beta cDNA libraries carried unique molecular identifiers. TCRdb reanalysed the PCR reads using MiXCR and keeps one entry per CDR3 protein. The sample yields almost 700,000 distinct CDR3 sequences, approximately 59% seen once. Their antigens are not known. Sequencing input: blood. Receptors were obtained from a girl aged 2 to 9 with multiple sclerosis.

The CDR3 DNA sequence: TGTGCCTGGATTGAGGGCTTAGGTTCACCCCTCCACTTT. It specifies CAWIEGLGSPLHF. This sequence joins TRBV30 and TRBJ1-6, with no clear D. Germline CDR1 is GTSNPN and CDR2 is SVGIG (reference sequence). V dropped 4 bases and J dropped 9 bases, with 13 bases sitting between them. The CDR3 spans 13 residues.

This chain connects TRBV10-2 to TRBJ2-7; 8 bases map to TRBD1. The CDR3 extends over 14 amino acids. Trimming cost V 8 bases and J 8 bases; bases outside gene matches: 14. From germline, CDR1 is WSHSY and CDR2 SAAADI. The CDR3, as DNA: TGCGCCAGCGCCCCGGGACAGGATTTAGGCCAGCAGTACTTC. It specifies CASAPGQDLGQQYF.

The CDR3 DNA is TGTGCCAGCATTAAGACTAGCGGGACCCACAATGAGCAGTTCTTC. Encoded protein: CASIKTSGTHNEQFF. The V gene is TRBV6-4, the J gene TRBJ2-1; 11 bases align to TRBD2. The J segment lost 5 bases and the V segment lost 7 bases, leaving 7 bases of the junction unmatched. This CDR3 has 15 amino acids. Germline values: CDR1 MRHNA, CDR2 SNTAGT.

In this sample, this clonotype turned up a few times. The rearrangement links TRBV29-1 to TRBJ2-1; perhaps TRBD2 as D (6 bases). Per the germline V gene, CDR1 is SQVTM and CDR2 is ANQGSEA. Trimming left V 3 bases short and J 3 bases short, with 12 bases between. The CDR3 sequence is 14 residues long. CDR3 nucleotides: TGCAGCGTTGAGGCGGGGCTAGTCTACAATGAGCAGTTCTTC. The encoded protein is CSVEAGLVYNEQFF.

As to this clonotype: At one end the junction does not follow the germline gene, possibly because of a read error. The rearrangement links TRBV2 to TRBJ2-1; TRBD2 agrees at 9 bases. Germline V gene sequence: CDR1 SNHLY, CDR2 FYNNEI. The CDR3 totals 15 residues. CDR3 residues: CASRTPGLAGNGQFF. DNA for the CDR3: TGTGCCAGCAGAACTCCGGGACTAGCTGGCAATGGGCAGTTCTTC.

This clonotype showed up just a few times. The rearrangement links TRBV25-1 to TRBJ1-2, with TRBD1 matching over 7 bases. In germline, CDR1 is MGHDK, CDR2 SYGVNS. The CDR3 has 12 amino acids. With V trimmed by 5 bases and J by 8 bases, 5 bases remained unmatched. CDR3 nucleotide sequence: TGTGCCAGCAGTTTTACAGGGGTCGGCTACACCTTC. Its protein is CASSFTGVGYTF.

This clonotype appeared once. The germline gene is not matched at one end of the junction; a read error may be the cause. This chain uses TRBV29-1 with TRBJ2-7; tentative D call: TRBD1 (5 bases). CDR3 length: 12 residues. Germline loops: CDR1 SQVTM, CDR2 ANQGSEA. The CDR3 nucleotides are TGCAGCGTTGAAGAGGCAGGGCCCGAGCAGGACTTC. This codes for CSVEEAGPEQDF.

The chain combines TRBV20-1 with TRBJ2-3; the D gene is possibly TRBD1 (6 bases). Germline values: CDR1 DFQATT, CDR2 SNEGSKA (reference sequence). V lost 0 bases, J lost 0 bases, and 16 bases lay in between. This CDR3 is built from 17 residues. This chain's CDR3 is CSARDLETGTSTDTQYF. The CDR3 bases are TGCAGTGCTAGAGACCTAGAGACAGGCACTAGCACAGATACGCAGTATTTT.

The chain has TRBV4-2 and TRBJ2-3; D not resolved. The CDR3 is 16 amino acids. V lost 0 bases, J lost 0 bases, and 10 bases lay in between. The germline CDR1 and CDR2 sequences are LGHNA and YNFKEQ. Here the CDR3 DNA reads TGTGCCAGCAGCCAAGATGGTGGAAAAAGCACAGATACGCAGTATTTT. This gives the protein CASSQDGGKSTDTQYF.

Only a few counts were recorded for this clonotype. This sequence joins TRBV24-1 and TRBJ2-1, with D maybe TRBD1 (6 bases). This CDR3 is 13 amino acids long. V lost 4 bases and J 8 bases, leaving 11 bases between the germline ends. Looked up from germline, CDR1 is KGHDR and CDR2 is SFDVKD. Here the CDR3 DNA reads TGTGCCACCAGTGACTCAGGGGACCATGAGCAGTTCTTC. It specifies CATSDSGDHEQFF.

The rearrangement joins TRBV9 to TRBJ2-3, with D tentatively TRBD2 (6 bases). The CDR3 length is 14 residues. CDR1 is SGDLS and CDR2 is YYNGEE in the germline V gene. V lost 7 bases and J lost 5, with 17 bases in between. CDR3 sequence (DNA): TGTGCCAGCGAGGGACGGGACGGGGGAGATACGCAGTATTTT. It specifies CASEGRDGGDTQYF.

This clonotype has a handful of counts. The rearrangement links TRBV27 to TRBJ2-7; D unresolved. The CDR3 contains 13 residues. The germline V gene has CDR1 MNHEY and CDR2 SMNVEV (reference sequence). Trimming shortened V by 2 bases and J by 0 bases, and 5 bases separated the two germline ends. The DNA of the CDR3 is TGTGCCAGCAGTTTAGCCCACTCCTACGAGCAGTACTTC. It encodes CASSLAHSYEQYF.

The chain uses TRBV7-9 and TRBJ1-2; D not resolved. Trimming removed 3 bases at V and 3 bases at J, with 8 bases between. CDR3 size: 13 residues. Germline CDR1 and CDR2: SEHNR and FQNEAQ (reference sequence). DNA for the CDR3: TGTGCCAGCAGCTTTTCCATCGACTATGGCTACACCTTC. The encoded protein is CASSFSIDYGYTF. Full variable domain (missing parts from reference TRBV7-9 and TRBJ1-2): DTGVSQNPRHKITKRGQNVTFRCDPISEHNRLYWYRQTLGQGPEFLTYFQNEAQLEKSRLLSDRFSAERPKGSFSTLEIQRTEQGDSAMYLCASSFSIDYGYTFGSGTRLTVV.

The chain joins TRBV6-6 to TRBJ1-5, with unresolved D. CDR3 length: 12 amino acids. V gave up 6 bases and J gave up 6 bases, with 9 bases separating them. Germline-derived CDR1 and CDR2 are MNHNY and SVGAGI (reference sequence). CDR3 bases: TGTGCCAGCAGGGAGACTAGTCAGCCCCAGCATTTT. As protein: CASRETSQPQHF.

This clonotype has only a few counts. The gene calls are TRBV7-9 and TRBJ1-4; D uncertain. The V and J ends lost 0 bases and 9 bases respectively, with 14 bases between them. The CDR3 has 15 amino acids. Germline CDR1 is SEHNR and CDR2 is FQNEAQ (reference sequence). CDR3 loop: CASSLAAGVRKKLFF. The CDR3 nucleotides are TGTGCCAGCAGCTTAGCTGCAGGAGTGCGGAAAAAACTGTTTTTT.

This clonotype was seen more than once but under ten times. V is TRBV6-5 and J is TRBJ1-6, with D possibly being TRBD1 (6 bases). This CDR3 is 16 amino acids long. Trimming left V 2 bases short and J 7 bases short, with 15 bases between. Per the germline V gene, CDR1 is MNHEY and CDR2 is SVGAGI. The CDR3: CASSYGGGANNSPLHF. CDR3 DNA: TGTGCCAGCAGTTACGGCGGGGGCGCGAACAATTCACCCCTCCACTTT.

In its sample, this clonotype was seen a few times. The genes are TRBV4-1 and TRBJ2-7; 11 bases are a match to TRBD1. Trimming removed 0 bases from V and 6 bases from J; junction bases left unmatched: 7. CDR1 is MGHRA, CDR2 YSYEKL, per germline. CDR3 length: 16 residues. The CDR3 loop reads CASSQDGTGGLGEQYF. The DNA of the CDR3 is TGCGCCAGCAGCCAAGATGGGACAGGGGGGTTAGGCGAGCAGTACTTC.

This chain connects TRBV18 to TRBJ1-2; D is undetermined. Per germline, CDR1 KGHSH and CDR2 LQKENI. V shed 2 bases and J shed 5 bases, with 9 bases lying between them. CDR3 length: 13 amino acids. The CDR3 spells CASSPKEGYGYTF. DNA of the CDR3: TGTGCCAGCTCACCAAAGGAGGGTTATGGCTACACCTTC.

CDR3 sequence (DNA): TGTGCCAGCGGCTTAGAGAGTGGGGACGGCTACACCTTC. Residues: CASGLESGDGYTF. This rearrangement joins TRBV3-1 to TRBJ1-2, with D maybe TRBD1 (5 bases). The V end was cut by 8 bases, the J end by 8 bases, with 18 bases between. The CDR3 covers 13 residues. From germline, CDR1 is LGHDT and CDR2 YNNKEL (reference sequence).